This T cell receptor beta chain was documented in a study of blood T cell repertoires in COVID-19. Overall study: T cells, B-cell-depleted T cells, or PBMCs provided the cDNA or gDNA that served as material.

Looked up from germline, CDR1 is SQVTM and CDR2 is ANQGSEA. CDR3 length equals 15 residues. The V segment lost 1 base and the J segment 5 bases; nucleotides outside the gene matches: 7. In the authors' workflow: From reference gene primer amplification, estimates of nucleated cell counts were derived. TCRdb's table, derived via immunoSEQ multiplex PCR, lists solely in-frame clones and lacks some. For V, J and clone size, that table is used; D and trimming come from the DNA. The table lists about 91,000 clones, 88% of them singletons. The rearrangement joins TRBV29-1 to TRBJ2-5; 10 nucleotides agree with TRBD1. The sequence was collected from a woman at least 80 years old with active COVID-19. The sequenced material came from peripheral blood. The CDR3 DNA reads as TGCAGCGTTGAAGGGACAGGGGGTTTGCGGGAGACCCAGTACTTC. It encodes CSVEGTGGLRETQYF. The complete variable domain, with remaining parts taken from reference TRBV29-1 and TRBJ2-5, reads SAVISQKPSRDICQRGTSLTIQCQVDSQVTMMFWYRQQPGQSLTLIATANQGSEATYESGFVIDKFPISRPNLTFSTLTVSNMSPEDSSIYLCSVEGTGGLRETQYFGPGTRLLVL.